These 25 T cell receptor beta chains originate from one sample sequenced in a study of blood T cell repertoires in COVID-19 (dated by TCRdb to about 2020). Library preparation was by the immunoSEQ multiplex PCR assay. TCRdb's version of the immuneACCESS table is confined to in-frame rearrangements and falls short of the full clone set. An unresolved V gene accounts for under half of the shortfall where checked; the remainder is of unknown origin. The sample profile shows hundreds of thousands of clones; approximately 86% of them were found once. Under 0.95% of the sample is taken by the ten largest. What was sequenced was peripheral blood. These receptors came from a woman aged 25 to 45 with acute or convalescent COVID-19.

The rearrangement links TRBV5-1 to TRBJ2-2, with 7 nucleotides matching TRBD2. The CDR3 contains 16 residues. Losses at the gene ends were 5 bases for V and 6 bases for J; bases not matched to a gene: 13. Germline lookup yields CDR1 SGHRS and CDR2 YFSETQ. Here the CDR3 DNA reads TGCGCCAGCAGTAGTATGACTAGCCTCGCCCCCGGGGAGCTGTTTTTT. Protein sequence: CASSSMTSLAPGELFF.

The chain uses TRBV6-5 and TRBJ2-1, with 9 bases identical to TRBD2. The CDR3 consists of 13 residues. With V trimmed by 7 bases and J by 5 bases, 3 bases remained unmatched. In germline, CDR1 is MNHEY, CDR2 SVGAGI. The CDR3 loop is CASTLAGHNEQFF. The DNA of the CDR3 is TGTGCCAGCACCCTAGCGGGGCACAATGAGCAGTTCTTC.

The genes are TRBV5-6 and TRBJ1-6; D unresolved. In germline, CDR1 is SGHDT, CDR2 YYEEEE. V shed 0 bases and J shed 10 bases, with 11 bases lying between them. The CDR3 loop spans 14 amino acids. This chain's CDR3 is CASSLVDGKSPLHF. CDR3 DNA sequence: TGTGCCAGCAGCTTGGTCGACGGGAAATCACCCCTCCACTTT.

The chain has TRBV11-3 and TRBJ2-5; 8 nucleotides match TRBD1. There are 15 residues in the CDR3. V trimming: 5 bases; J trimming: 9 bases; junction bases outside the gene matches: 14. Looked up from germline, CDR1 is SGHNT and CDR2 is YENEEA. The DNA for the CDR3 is TGTGCCAGCAGCATAGGGAGGACAGGGTCGGTGGCCCAGTACTTC. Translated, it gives CASSIGRTGSVAQYF.

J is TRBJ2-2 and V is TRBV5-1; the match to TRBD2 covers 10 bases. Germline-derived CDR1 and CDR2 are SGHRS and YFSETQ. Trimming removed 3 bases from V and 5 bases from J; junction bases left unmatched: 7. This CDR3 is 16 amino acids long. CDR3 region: CASSSQAGGGTGELFF. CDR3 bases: TGCGCCAGCAGCTCTCAAGCGGGAGGGGGTACCGGGGAGCTGTTTTTT.

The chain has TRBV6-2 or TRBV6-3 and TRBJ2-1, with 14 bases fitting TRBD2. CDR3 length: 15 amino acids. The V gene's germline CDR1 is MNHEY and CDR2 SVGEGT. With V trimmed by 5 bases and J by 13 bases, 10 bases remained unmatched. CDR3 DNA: TGTGCCAGCAGTACGACTAGCGGGAGGGCCAAGGTACAGTTCTTC. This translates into CASSTTSGRAKVQFF.

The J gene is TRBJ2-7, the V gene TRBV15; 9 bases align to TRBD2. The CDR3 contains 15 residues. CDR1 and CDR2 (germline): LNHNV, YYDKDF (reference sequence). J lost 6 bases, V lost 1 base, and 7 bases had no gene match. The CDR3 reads CATSRAAGGLREQYF. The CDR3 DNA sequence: TGTGCCACCAGCAGAGCAGCGGGAGGCTTACGCGAGCAGTACTTC.

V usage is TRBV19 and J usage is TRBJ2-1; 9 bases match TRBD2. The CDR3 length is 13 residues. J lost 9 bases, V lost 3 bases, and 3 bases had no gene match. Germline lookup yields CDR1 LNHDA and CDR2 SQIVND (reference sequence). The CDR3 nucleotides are TGTGCCAGTAGTATCGGGACTAGCAGTGAGCAGTTCTTC. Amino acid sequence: CASSIGTSSEQFF.

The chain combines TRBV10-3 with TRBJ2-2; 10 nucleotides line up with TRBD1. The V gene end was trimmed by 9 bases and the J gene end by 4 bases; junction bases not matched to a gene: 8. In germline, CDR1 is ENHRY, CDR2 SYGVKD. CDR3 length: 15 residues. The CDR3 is CAMSGTGVSTGELFF. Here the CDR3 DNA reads TGTGCCATGTCAGGGACAGGGGTCAGCACCGGGGAGCTGTTTTTT.

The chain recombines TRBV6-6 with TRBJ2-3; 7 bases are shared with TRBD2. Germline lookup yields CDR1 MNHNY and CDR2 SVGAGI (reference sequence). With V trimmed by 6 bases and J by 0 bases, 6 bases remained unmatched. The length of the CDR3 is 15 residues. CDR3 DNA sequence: TGTGCCAGCAGGGCTGGGACTACCAGCACAGATACGCAGTATTTT. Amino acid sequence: CASRAGTTSTDTQYF.

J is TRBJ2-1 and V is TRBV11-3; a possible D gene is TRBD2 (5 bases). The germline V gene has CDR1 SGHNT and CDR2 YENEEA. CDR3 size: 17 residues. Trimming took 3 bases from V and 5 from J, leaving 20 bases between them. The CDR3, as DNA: TGTGCCAGCAGCTTTGATTTGGGGAGACGACGAGACAATGAGCAGTTCTTC. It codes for CASSFDLGRRRDNEQFF.

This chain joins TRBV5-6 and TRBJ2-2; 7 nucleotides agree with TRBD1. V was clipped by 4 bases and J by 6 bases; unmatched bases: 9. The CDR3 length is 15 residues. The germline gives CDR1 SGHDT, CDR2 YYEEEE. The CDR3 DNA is TGTGCCAGCAGCGAACAGGGGTTTATCGCCGGGGAGCTGTTTTTT. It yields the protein CASSEQGFIAGELFF.

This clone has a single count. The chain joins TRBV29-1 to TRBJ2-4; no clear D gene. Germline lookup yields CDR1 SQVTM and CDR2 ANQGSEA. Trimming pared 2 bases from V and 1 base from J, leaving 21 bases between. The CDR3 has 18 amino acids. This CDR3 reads CSVEISVGSSRAKNIQYF. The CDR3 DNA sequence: TGCAGCGTTGAAATCTCTGTTGGGTCTTCTAGGGCCAAAAACATTCAGTACTTC.

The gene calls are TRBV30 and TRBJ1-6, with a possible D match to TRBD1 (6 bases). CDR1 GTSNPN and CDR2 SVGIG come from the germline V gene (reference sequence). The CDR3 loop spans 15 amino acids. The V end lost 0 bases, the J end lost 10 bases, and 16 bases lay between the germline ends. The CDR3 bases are TGTGCCTGGAGTGTAGATCAGGGGCCTCGGTCACCCCTCCACTTT. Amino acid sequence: CAWSVDQGPRSPLHF.

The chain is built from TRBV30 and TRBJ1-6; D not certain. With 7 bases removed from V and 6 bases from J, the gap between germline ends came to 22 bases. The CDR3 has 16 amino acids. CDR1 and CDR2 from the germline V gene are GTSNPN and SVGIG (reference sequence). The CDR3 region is CASQLRVITPNSPLHF. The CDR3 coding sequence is TGTGCCTCCCAGTTGAGGGTTATTACGCCTAATTCACCCCTCCACTTT.

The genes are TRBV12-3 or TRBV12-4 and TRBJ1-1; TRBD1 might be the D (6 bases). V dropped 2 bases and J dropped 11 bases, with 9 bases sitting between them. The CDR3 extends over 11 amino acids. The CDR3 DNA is TGTGCCAGCAGTTTAACAGGGCTGGCTTTCTTT. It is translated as CASSLTGLAFF.

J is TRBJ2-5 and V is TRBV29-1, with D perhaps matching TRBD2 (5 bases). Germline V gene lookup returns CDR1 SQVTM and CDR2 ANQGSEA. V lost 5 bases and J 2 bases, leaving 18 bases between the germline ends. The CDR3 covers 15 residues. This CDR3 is CSVQQSGKSQETQYF. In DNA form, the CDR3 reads TGCAGCGTTCAACAGTCCGGGAAGAGTCAAGAGACCCAGTACTTC.

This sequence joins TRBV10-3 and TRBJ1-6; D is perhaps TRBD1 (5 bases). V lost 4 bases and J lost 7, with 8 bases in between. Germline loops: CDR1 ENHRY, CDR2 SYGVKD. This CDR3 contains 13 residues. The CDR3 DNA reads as TGTGCCATCAGTGCCAGGGTCAATTCACCCCTCCACTTT. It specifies CAISARVNSPLHF.

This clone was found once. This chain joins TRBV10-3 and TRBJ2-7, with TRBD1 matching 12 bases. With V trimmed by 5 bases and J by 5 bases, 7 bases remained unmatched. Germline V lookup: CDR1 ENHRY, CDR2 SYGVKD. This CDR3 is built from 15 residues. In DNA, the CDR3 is TGTGCCATCAGTCATCCCGGGACAGGGGGCAACGAGCAGTACTTC. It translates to CAISHPGTGGNEQYF.

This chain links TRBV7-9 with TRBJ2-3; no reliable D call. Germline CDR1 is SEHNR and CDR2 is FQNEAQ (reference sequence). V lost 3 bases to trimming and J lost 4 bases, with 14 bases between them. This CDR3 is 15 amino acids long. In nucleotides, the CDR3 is TGTGCCAGCAGCTTCGCGTCACCCTTCGCAGATACGCAGTATTTT. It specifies CASSFASPFADTQYF.

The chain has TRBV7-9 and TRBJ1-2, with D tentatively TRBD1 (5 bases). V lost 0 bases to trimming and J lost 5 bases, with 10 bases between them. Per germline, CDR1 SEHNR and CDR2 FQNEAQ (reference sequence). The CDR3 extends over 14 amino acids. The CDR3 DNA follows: TGTGCCAGCAGCTTAGCGACAGAGTATTATGGCTACACCTTC. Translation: CASSLATEYYGYTF.

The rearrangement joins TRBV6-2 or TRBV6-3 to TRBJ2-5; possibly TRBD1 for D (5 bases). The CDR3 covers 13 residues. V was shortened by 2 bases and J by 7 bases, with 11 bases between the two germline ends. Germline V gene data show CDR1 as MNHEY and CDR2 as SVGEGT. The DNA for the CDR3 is TGTGCCAGCAGTTACCCAGGGTACGGGACCCAGTACTTC. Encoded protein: CASSYPGYGTQYF.

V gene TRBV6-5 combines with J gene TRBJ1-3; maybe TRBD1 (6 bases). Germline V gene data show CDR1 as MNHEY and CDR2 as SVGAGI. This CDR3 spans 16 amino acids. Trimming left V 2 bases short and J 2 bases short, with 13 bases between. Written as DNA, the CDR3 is TGTGCCAGCAGTTACAGGGGGGGGGAGGCTGGAAACACCATATATTTT. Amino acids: CASSYRGGEAGNTIYF.

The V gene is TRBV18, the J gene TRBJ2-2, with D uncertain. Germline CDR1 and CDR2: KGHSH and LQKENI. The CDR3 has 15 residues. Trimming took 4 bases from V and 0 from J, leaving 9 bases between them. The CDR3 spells CASSRAVANTGELFF. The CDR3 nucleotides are TGTGCCAGCTCACGGGCAGTCGCGAACACCGGGGAGCTGTTTTTT.

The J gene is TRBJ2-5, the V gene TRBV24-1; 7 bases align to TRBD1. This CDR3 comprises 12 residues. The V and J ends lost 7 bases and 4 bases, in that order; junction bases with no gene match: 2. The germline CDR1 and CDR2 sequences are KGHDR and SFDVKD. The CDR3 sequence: CATSRGLETQYF. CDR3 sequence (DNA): TGTGCCACCAGCAGGGGGTTAGAGACCCAGTACTTC.